This T cell receptor (beta chain) was found in a study of Ad26.COV2.S vaccination and SARS-CoV-2 variants. Looking at the study overall: Each vaccinee took Ad26.COV2.S intramuscularly, once or twice 56 days apart.

Concerning this clone: Its antigen remains unidentified.

Treatment: some 19 received Ad26.COV2.S at low or high dose, single or two shots; several received placebo; per-sample allocation not given. Sample collection was performed on day 63 after the first vaccine or placebo injection. Boston supplied an adult donor aged 18-55 years. Clones were read by immunoSEQ multiplex PCR, and TCRdb kept only the in-frame ones, dropping some. Of roughly 380,000 clones in the sample, approximately 87% are singletons; the top ten hold less than 4%. The CDR3 loop spans 14 amino acids. Trimming took 7 bases from V and 6 from J, leaving 16 bases between them. Germline CDR1 LNHDA, CDR2 SQIVND (reference sequence). Study-wide findings and caveats: Total responses of T cells may have been underestimated by the analyses of TCR breadth and depth. Vaccine and placebo recipients had comparable breadth of non-spike TCRs.

The sample here was peripheral blood, taken in a trial of Ad26.COV2.S vaccine versus placebo. The TCR originated in a person aged 18-60 years who received the Ad26.COV2.S COVID-19 vaccine or a placebo. The genes are TRBV19 and TRBJ1-5; perhaps TRBD1 as D (5 bases). CDR3 bases: TGTGCCAGTAATAGGGGTCAGGGATTTCAGCCCCAGCATTTT. Translating it yields CASNRGQGFQPQHF. The full variable domain, rest sourced from reference TRBV19 and TRBJ1-5, is DGGITQSPKYLFRKEGQNVTLSCEQNLNHDAMYWYRQDPGQGLRLIYYSQIVNDFQKGDIAEGYSVSREKKESFPLTVTSAQKNPTAFYLCASNRGQGFQPQHFGDGTRLSIL.